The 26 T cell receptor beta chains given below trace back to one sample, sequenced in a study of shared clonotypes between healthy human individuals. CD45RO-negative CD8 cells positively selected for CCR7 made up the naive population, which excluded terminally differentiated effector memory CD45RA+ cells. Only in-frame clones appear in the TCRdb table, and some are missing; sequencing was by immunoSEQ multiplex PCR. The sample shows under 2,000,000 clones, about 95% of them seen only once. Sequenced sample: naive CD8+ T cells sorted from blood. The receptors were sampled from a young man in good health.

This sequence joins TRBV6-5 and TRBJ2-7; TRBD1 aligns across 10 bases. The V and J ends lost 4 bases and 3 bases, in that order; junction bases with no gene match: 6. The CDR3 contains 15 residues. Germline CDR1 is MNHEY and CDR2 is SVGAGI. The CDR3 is CASSFRDRGFYEQYF. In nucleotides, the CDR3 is TGTGCCAGCAGTTTCCGGGACAGGGGTTTCTACGAGCAGTACTTC.

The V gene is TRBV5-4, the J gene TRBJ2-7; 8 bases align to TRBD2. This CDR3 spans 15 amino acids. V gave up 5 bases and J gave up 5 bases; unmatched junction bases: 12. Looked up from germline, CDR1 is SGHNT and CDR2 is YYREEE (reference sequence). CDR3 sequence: CASRPTSGSAHEQYF. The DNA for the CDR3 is TGTGCCAGCAGGCCTACCAGCGGGAGTGCCCACGAGCAGTACTTC. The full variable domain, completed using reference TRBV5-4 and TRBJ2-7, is ETGVTQSPTHLIKTRGQQVTLRCSSQSGHNTVSWYQQALGQGPQFIFQYYREEENGRGNFPPRFSGLQFPNYSSELNVNALELDDSALYLCASRPTSGSAHEQYFGPGTRLTVT.

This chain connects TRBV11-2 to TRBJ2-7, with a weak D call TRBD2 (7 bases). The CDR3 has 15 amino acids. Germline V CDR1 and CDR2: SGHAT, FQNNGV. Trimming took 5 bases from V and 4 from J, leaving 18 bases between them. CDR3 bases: TGTGCCAGCAGCCCAACAGGAGGGGGGGATTACGAGCAGTACTTC. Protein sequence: CASSPTGGGDYEQYF.

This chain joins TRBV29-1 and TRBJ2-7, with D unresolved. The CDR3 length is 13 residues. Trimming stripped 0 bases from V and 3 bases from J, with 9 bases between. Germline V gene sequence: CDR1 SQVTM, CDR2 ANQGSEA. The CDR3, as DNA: TGCAGCGTTGAAGATGAGTGGAGCTACGAGCAGTACTTC. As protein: CSVEDEWSYEQYF.

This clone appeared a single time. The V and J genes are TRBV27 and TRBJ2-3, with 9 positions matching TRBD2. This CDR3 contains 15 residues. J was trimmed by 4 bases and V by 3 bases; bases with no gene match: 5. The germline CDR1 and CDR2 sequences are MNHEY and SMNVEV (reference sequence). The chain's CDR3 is CASSFRGGGADTQYF. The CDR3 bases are TGTGCCAGCAGTTTTCGCGGGGGGGGCGCAGATACGCAGTATTTT.

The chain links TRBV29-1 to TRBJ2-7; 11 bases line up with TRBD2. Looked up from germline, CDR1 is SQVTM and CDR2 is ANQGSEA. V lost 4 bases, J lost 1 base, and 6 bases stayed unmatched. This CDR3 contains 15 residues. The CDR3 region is CSVVPLAGGSYEQYF. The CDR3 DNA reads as TGCAGCGTTGTGCCCCTAGCGGGGGGATCCTACGAGCAGTACTTC.

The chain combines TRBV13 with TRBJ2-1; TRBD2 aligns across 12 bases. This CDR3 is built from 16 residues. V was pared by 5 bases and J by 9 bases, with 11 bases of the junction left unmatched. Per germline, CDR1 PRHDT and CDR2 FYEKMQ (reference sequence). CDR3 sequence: CASSPRLAGERGEQFF. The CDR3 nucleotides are TGTGCCAGCAGCCCCCGACTAGCGGGAGAACGAGGTGAGCAGTTCTTC.

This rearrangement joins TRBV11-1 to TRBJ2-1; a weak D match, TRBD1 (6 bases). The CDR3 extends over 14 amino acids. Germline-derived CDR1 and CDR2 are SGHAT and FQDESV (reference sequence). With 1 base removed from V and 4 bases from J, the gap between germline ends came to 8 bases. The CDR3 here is CASSLGTEYNEQFF. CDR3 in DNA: TGTGCCAGCAGCTTAGGGACAGAATACAATGAGCAGTTCTTC.

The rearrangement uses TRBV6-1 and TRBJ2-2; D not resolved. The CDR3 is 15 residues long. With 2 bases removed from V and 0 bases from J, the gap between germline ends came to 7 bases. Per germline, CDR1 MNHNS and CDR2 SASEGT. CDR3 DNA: TGTGCCAGCAGTGAATGGGCAACGAACACCGGGGAGCTGTTTTTT. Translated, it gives CASSEWATNTGELFF.

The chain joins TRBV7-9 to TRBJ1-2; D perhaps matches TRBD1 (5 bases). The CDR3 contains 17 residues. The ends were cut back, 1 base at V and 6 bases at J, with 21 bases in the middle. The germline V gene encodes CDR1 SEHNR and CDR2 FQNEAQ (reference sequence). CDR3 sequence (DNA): TGTGCCAGCAGCTTAGGCCCGGGGGAAGTGTACGTGGATGGCTACACCTTC. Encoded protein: CASSLGPGEVYVDGYTF.

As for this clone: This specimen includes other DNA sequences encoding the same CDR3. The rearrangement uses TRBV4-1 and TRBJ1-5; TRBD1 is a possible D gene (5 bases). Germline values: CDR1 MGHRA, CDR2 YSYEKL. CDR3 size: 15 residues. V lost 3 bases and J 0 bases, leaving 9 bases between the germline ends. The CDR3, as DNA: TGCGCCAGCAGCCAGGAAGACAGTAGCAATCAGCCCCAGCATTTT. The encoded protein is CASSQEDSSNQPQHF.

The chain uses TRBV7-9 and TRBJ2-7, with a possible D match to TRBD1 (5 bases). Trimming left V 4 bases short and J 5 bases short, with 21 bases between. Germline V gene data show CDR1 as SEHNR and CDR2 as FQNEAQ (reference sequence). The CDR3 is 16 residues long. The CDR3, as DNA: TGTGCCAGCAGCTCAGCGCAGGGTACACGAAGGGACGAGCAGTACTTC. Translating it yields CASSSAQGTRRDEQYF.

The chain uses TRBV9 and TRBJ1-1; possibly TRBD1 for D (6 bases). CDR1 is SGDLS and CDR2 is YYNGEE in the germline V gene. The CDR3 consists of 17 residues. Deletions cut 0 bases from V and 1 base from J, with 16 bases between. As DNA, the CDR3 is TGTGCCAGCAGCGTAGAAGGACAGCCCGGACCGAACACTGAAGCTTTCTTT. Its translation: CASSVEGQPGPNTEAFF.

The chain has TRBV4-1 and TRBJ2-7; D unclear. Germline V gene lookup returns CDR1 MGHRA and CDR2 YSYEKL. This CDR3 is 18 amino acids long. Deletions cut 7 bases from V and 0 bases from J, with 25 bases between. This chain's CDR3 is CASMEKPESESYSYEQYF. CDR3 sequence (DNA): TGCGCCAGCATGGAAAAACCGGAGTCAGAAAGTTACTCCTACGAGCAGTACTTC.

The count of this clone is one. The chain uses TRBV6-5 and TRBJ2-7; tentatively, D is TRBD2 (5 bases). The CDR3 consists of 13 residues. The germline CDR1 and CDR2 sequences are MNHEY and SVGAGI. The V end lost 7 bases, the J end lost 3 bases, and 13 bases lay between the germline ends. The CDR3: CASTDGEGYEQYF. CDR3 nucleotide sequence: TGTGCCAGCACTGATGGAGAGGGCTACGAGCAGTACTTC.

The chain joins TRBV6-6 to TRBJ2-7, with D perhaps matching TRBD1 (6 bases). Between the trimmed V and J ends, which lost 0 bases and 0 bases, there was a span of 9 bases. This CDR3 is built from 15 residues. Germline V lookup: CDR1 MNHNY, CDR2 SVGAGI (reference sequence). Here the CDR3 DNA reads TGTGCCAGCAGTTACTCAAAGGGACACTCCTACGAGCAGTACTTC. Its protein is CASSYSKGHSYEQYF.

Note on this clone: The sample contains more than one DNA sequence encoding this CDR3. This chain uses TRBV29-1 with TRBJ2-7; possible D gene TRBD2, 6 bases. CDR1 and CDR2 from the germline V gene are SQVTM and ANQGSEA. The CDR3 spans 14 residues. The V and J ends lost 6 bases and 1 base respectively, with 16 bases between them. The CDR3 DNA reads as TGCAGCGTAACGGGGGTCGGCGGATCCTACGAGCAGTACTTC. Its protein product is CSVTGVGGSYEQYF.

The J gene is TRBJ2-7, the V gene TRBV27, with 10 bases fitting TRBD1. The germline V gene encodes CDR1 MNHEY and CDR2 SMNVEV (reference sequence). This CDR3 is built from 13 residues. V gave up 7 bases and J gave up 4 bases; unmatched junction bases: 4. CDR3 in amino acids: CASTSGQGYEQYF. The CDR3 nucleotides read TGTGCCAGCACCTCGGGACAGGGGTACGAGCAGTACTTC.

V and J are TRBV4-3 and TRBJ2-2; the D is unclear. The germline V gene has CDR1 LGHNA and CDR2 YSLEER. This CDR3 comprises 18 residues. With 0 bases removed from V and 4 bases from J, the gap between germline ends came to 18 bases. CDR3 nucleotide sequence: TGCGCCAGCAGCCAAGATCTCCCTGTTCTTGTGAGCACCGGGGAGCTGTTTTTT. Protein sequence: CASSQDLPVLVSTGELFF.

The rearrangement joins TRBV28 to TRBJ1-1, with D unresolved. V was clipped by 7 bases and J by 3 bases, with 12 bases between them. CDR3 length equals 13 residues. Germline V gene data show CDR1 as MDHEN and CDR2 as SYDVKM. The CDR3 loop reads CASTSDVYTEAFF. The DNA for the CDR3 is TGTGCCAGCACCTCGGACGTATACACTGAAGCTTTCTTT.

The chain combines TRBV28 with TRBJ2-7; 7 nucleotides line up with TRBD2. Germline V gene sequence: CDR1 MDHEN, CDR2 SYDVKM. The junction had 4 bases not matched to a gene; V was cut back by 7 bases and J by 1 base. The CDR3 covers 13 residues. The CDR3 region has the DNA TGTGCCAGCATCCCCGGGGGGTCCTACGAGCAGTACTTC. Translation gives CASIPGGSYEQYF. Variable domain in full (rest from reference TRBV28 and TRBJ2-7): DVKVTQSSRYLVKRTGEKVFLECVQDMDHENMFWYRQDPGLGLRLIYFSYDVKMKEKGDIPEGYSVSREKKERFSLILESASTNQTSMYLCASIPGGSYEQYFGPGTRLTVT.

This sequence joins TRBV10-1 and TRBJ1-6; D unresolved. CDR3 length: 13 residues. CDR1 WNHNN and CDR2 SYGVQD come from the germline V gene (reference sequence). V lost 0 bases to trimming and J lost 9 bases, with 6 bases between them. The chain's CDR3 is CASSESSPSPLHF. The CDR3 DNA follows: TGCGCCAGCAGTGAGTCGTCACCTTCACCCCTCCACTTT.

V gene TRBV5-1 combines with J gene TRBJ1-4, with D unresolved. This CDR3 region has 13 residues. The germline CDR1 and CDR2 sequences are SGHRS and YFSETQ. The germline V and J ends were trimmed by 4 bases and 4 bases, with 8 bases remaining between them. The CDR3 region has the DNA TGCGCCAGCAGCCCCGCGTTTAATGAAAAACTGTTTTTT. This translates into CASSPAFNEKLFF.

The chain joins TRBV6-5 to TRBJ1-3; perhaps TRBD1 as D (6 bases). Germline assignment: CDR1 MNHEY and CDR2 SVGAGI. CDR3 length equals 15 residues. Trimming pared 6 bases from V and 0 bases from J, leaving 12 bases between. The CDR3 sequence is CASRERGGSGNTIYF. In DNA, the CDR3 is TGTGCCAGCAGAGAAAGAGGGGGCTCTGGAAACACCATATATTTT.

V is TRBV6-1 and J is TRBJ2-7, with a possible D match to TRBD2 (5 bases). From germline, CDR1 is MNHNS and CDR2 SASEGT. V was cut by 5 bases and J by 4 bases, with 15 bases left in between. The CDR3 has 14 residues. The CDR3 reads CASSFALEVYEQYF. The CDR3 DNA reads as TGTGCCAGCAGTTTTGCTCTGGAGGTTTACGAGCAGTACTTC.

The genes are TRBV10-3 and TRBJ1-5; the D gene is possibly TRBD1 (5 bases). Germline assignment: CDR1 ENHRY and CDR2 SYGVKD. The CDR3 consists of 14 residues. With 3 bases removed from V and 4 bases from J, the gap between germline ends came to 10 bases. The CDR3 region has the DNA TGTGCCATCAGTGACAGGGAGGGGAATCAGCCCCAGCATTTT. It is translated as CAISDREGNQPQHF.